This T cell receptor beta chain is from a study of shared clonotypes between healthy human individuals. Study-wide results and limits: The expectation was that sequencing depth would affect clonotype sharing among donors. Non-shared clonotypes displayed generation probabilities falling below those of clonotypes present in all four donors.

About this clone itself: Antigen unknown.

The CDR3 sequence is 15 residues long. Trimming took off 3 bases at V and 1 base at J, with 12 bases between the two ends. Germline V gives CDR1 MNHEY, CDR2 SVGAGI. Generated by immunoSEQ multiplex PCR, the TCRdb table keeps only in-frame clones and is missing some. The sample shows over 2,000,000 clones, approximately 92% of them seen only once. CD45RO-negative CD8 cells positively selected for CCR7 made up the naive population, which excluded terminally differentiated effector memory CD45RA+ cells. The rearrangement joins TRBV6-5 to TRBJ1-1, with TRBD1 as a possible D gene (5 bases). The clonotype comes from a man aged 18 to 29 in good health. Some clones in this sample may be carry-over from other donors' samples. The source material was naive CD8+ T cells from PBMCs. CDR3 protein: CASSYRGRANTEAFF. The CDR3 DNA reads TGTGCCAGCAGTTATCGGGGCAGGGCGAACACTGAAGCTTTCTTT.